This T cell receptor (beta chain) was identified in a study of cytomegalovirus exposure and HLA in healthy donors (dated by TCRdb to 2016 to 2017). In the study overall: An earlier analysis of some 600 of the donors reported 276 Gb of sequence data and 95 million to 120 million unique TCR beta sequences obtained from around 170 million T cells. Of the roughly 400 genotyped donors, approximately 80% were placed in the genetic ancestry cluster associated with self-reported Caucasian donors. The number of donors typed differed by locus, with about 620-630 for A, B, C, DRB1 and DQB1, roughly 520 for DQA1, about 610 for DPA1, and around 460 for DPB1. A few DR-DQ haplotypes were treated as single units for association and clustering because of strong linkage in the cohort. The study profiled the T cell repertoires of hundreds of subjects by immunosequencing and related them to cytomegalovirus serostatus. In addition to the first cohort of around 670 subjects, a separate validation cohort of about 120 different subjects was used. Roughly 310 gigabases of sequencing data and around 87 million unique TCR sequences were included in an early release covering roughly 600 HLA-typed donors. Donor age, sex, ethnicity and CMV serostatus were compiled alongside the repertoire data. Every discovery cohort repertoire had been produced on one sequencing platform. Both class I and class II loci were covered by HLA typing, at four-digit resolution. In a later analysis, previously published TCR beta repertoires from several hundred donors were re-analyzed and high-resolution HLA genotyping was added so that TCR occurrence patterns could be studied. The study aimed to test whether signatures of past pathogen exposure could be identified by cataloging public T cell receptors. To decide whether each TCR beta V gene segment behaved as functional or pseudogenic, an earlier analysis of over 500 of the donors relied on high-throughput TCR beta sequencing. Rather than using new phenotypic data, the later analysis identified candidate immune exposures from TCR beta sequences and from how often those sequences occurred across donors. Among 350 to 400 genotyped donors of the cohort, an average of 235,054 unique TCR beta nucleotide sequences were sequenced per donor, roughly 18% of them non-productive. The study combined high-throughput TCR immunosequencing, statistical association of individual TCRs with disease status, and machine learning to predict cytomegalovirus infection status. In a later genetic analysis, genome-wide SNP genotypes for 398 of the 666 donors were used, and that subset was treated as a discovery cohort.

As to this clone: Its binding antigen is unknown. No much larger clonotype is one base removed from it; base qualities were not supplied.

In total, roughly 670 healthy bone marrow donors made up the cohort. Cohort members were all nominally healthy when sampled, although unrecorded immune exposures were likely present. The donor tested CMV seropositive and was one of the 289 seropositive cohort members. Every donor gave a peripheral blood sample, and the peripheral blood mononuclear cells from that sample were used for TCR beta sequencing. Genomic DNA was extracted from the blood cell samples with the Qiagen DNeasy Blood Extraction Kit. The library was obtained by the immunoSEQ multiplex PCR assay. A mixture of 60 forward primers for TCR Vbeta segments and 13 reverse primers for TCR Jbeta segments was used in the multiplex PCR. A multiplex PCR assay on genomic DNA amplified the CDR3 region of rearranged TCR beta genes. On the Illumina HiSeq System, the amplified TCR beta libraries were sequenced as 87-base-pair reads. The authors' pipeline ran thus. A later analysis tallied 80 million to 95 million unique TCR beta chains across the approximately 670 repertoires, and around 10 million of those chains were shared by two or more donors. Raw reads were error-corrected and collapsed into unique sequences with a nearest-neighbor algorithm that merged closely related sequences to remove PCR and sequencing errors. CDR3 sequences were aligned to IMGT reference sequences to assign V, D and J gene segments. For a sequence to be retained, at least a six-nucleotide match to both a V gene segment and a J gene segment was required. A rearrangement was called productive if the CDR3 had no stop codons and remained in frame with V and J, and every other rearrangement was called non-productive. CDR3 was defined according to IMGT convention as the region running from the second conserved V-encoded cysteine to the conserved J-encoded phenylalanine. The earlier analysis of approximately 590 of the donors excluded any sequence lacking an unambiguous match to a single V gene segment. An earlier analysis of approximately 590 of the donors called V segments functional above 56.7% productive rearrangements and segregating when the between-donor standard deviation exceeded 5%. A statistical classification framework was built to diagnose cytomegalovirus status from the catalog of TCR beta chain sequences. V and J gene assignment, in a later analysis, came from comparing TCR nucleotide sequences with IMGT/GENE-DB human TR gene sequences. The TCRdist pipeline was used in a later analysis to assign CDR3 sequences and most-parsimonious VDJ recombination scenarios. In a later analysis, each TCR beta chain was defined by its CDR3 amino acid sequence together with its V-gene family, and reads without a unique V-gene family were excluded. In a later analysis, 450 to 600 highly shared, low-generation-probability nucleotide sequences were removed to address suspected cross-contamination and a sequencing artifact. For each public chain, a later analysis derived a clonal expansion index from normalized ranks of inferred template counts within each repertoire. Generation probabilities in a later analysis came from a VDJ recombination model fitted to out-of-frame rearrangements, and those results were checked against IGoR. A later analysis scored TCR-TCR, TCR-HLA and TCR-CMV co-occurrence with hypergeometric tests, applying a repertoire-size bias correction to TCR pairs. A later analysis estimated false discovery rates by permuting HLA or CMV assignments 20 times. A later analysis grouped co-occurring TCRs with DBSCAN, adding TCRdist sequence similarity when clustering within HLA-allele-positive subsets. Repertoires with fewer than 30,000 or more than 120,000 public chains were left out of co-occurrence clustering, as were five repertoires with anomalous nucleotide sharing. TCRdb took over this immuneACCESS table, retaining in-frame rearrangements with V and J assigned. Such tables are incomplete; in checked studies, under half of the missing clones stem from an unresolved V gene, and the remainder is unexplained. V and J calls and clone size follow that table, whereas D and trimming were derived from the DNA. The sample contains around 130,000 clones, roughly 84% of them found a single time. Roughly 3% of the sample goes to the ten largest clones.

Broad study findings and their caveats: Most TCR sequences were seen in very few donors, while some public TCRs were found in many individuals. HLA typing was unavailable for some donors at each locus, so association tests used only the typed subset. In a later analysis, 15,000 to 20,000 TCR beta sequences were associated with specific HLA alleles at a false discovery rate of 0.05. In a later analysis, several top co-occurrence clusters were reported to appear linked to parvovirus B19, influenza, CMV and Epstein-Barr virus. Roughly uniform sequencing depth across donors was assumed in presence/absence analyses, although this assumption may not hold. Roughly 17 rarely observed V segments, including chromosome 9 orphons, were excluded from the earlier analysis of approximately 500 of the donors because counts were too low. Most CMV-associated TCR beta chains appeared to be HLA-restricted in a later analysis, and the HLA associations seemed to be driven largely by CMV exposure. The authors suggested that the approach could potentially be generalized to other disease states and immunological phenotypes. A cluster of highly shared sequence variants was judged likely to represent a technical artifact of the sequencing pipeline. The classifier was reported to diagnose cytomegalovirus status with high specificity and sensitivity in both the original cohort and the validation cohort. In a later genetic analysis, a missense DCLRE1C variant was associated with V-gene and J-gene trimming of TCR beta chains, and the association was replicated in an independent cohort. A later analysis found that HLA-associated TCR beta chains were more clonally expanded and had lower generation probabilities than equally common non-associated chains. When HLA alleles, especially DR and DQ, strongly co-occurred, attributing TCR associations to individual alleles was difficult. In the study, about 150 TCR beta chains were listed as associated with cytomegalovirus. Correlated functional status among segregating V segments might reflect linkage disequilibrium, but an unknown experimental factor could not be ruled out. In vitro tests confirmed that three of the cytomegalovirus-associated TCR beta chains recognize cytomegalovirus antigens. In a later analysis, TCR association rates were found to vary across HLA loci, with the most associated TCRs seen for DRB1 alleles and the fewest for HLA-C alleles. A later genetic analysis reported fewer N-insertions in productive TCRs among donors in an Asian-associated ancestry cluster than the roughly 720-donor mean. A further reported finding was that TCR beta sequences accurately predicted the HLA-A and HLA-B alleles for most subjects in the first cohort. CMV serostatus was the only immune exposure information available for the cohort. Only TCR beta chains were sequenced in this cohort, and the absence of alpha or paired-chain data limited detectable features. In an earlier analysis of fewer than 700 of the donors, most TCR beta V segments appeared in productive rearrangements about 87% or about 30% of the time, broadly matching IMGT annotations.

Specimen: PBMCs. This TCR was sampled from a woman aged 18 to 35 in good health and CMV-seropositive.

The CDR3 region reads CSVVQGWGTEAFF. The sequence in DNA is TGCAGCGTTGTCCAGGGGTGGGGGACTGAAGCTTTCTTT. Recombination connected TRBV29-1 to TRBJ1-1, with a weak D call of TRBD1 (6 bases match). From cysteine to phenylalanine, the CDR3 is 13 amino acids long. The retained sequence is limited to the CDR3, 39 bases, with the frame set at the first base. Relative to germline, V is 4 bases shorter and J is 5 bases shorter, with 14 bases between their ends. The germline V gene gives CDR1 as SQVTM and CDR2 as ANQGSEA.